Presented here are 5 T cell receptor beta chains from one specimen sequenced in a study of blood T cells in healthy people across ages (dated by TCRdb to the mid-2010s). Library generation was performed with 5' RACE. The run used an Illumina HiSeq 2500. A second about 6 to 11 cycle PCR used a sample-barcoded 5' primer and a J-beta primer mix. TCRdb trimmed the raw reads at Q25, called clones with MiXCR and kept productive beta chains. Entries are consolidated by CDR3 protein sequence, retaining the most common genes and DNA. The sample table records over 500,000 distinct CDR3 sequences; around 52% of these occur just once. Of the sample, about 13% is held by the ten largest clones. The sample was blood. The receptors here all came from a woman aged 80 or older in good health.

The chain combines TRBV14 with TRBJ2-2; no reliable D call. CDR1 is SGHDN and CDR2 is FVKESK in the germline V gene. Between the trimmed V and J ends, which lost 1 base and 4 bases, there was a span of 7 bases. The CDR3 extends over 14 amino acids. The CDR3 DNA reads TGTGCCAGCAGCCAAGTAACATTCACCGGGGAGCTGTTTTTT. Amino acids: CASSQVTFTGELFF. Full variable domain (rest looked up from reference TRBV14 and TRBJ2-2): EAGVTQFPSHSVIEKGQTVTLRCDPISGHDNLYWYRRVMGKEIKFLLHFVKESKQDESGMPNNRFLAERTGGTYSTLKVQPAELEDSGVYFCASSQVTFTGELFFGEGSRLTVL.

Worth noting for this clonotype: A much larger clone differs from this one at a single base, so this may be a read error. The chain couples TRBV7-6 to TRBJ2-5; the match to TRBD1 covers 7 bases. The DNA matches TRBJ2-7 better at its end, which makes the J call doubtful. Germline lookup yields CDR1 SGHVS and CDR2 FNYEAQ. The CDR3 loop spans 14 amino acids. CDR3 DNA sequence: TGTGCCTGCAGCTTGATACAGGGGACCTACGAGCAGTACTTC. This codes for CACSLIQGTYEQYF.

This sequence joins TRBV18 and TRBJ1-2; D is perhaps TRBD1 (5 bases). V was cut by 3 bases and J by 4 bases, with 18 bases left in between. The CDR3 runs 16 residues. Germline assignment: CDR1 KGHSH and CDR2 LQKENI. CDR3 nucleotides: TGTGCCAGCTCACCTTACGGGCCTGGGGCAAGCTATGGCTACACCTTC. As protein: CASSPYGPGASYGYTF. Full variable domain (remainder filled in from reference TRBV18 and TRBJ1-2): NAGVMQNPRHLVRRRGQEARLRCSPMKGHSHVYWYRQLPEEGLKFMVYLQKENIIDESGMPKERFSAEFPKEGPSILRIQQVVRGDSAAYFCASSPYGPGASYGYTFGSGTRLTVV.

This clonotype was recorded only once. A much larger clone differs by one base, so this may be a read error. J is TRBJ2-1 and V is TRBV20-1; TRBD2 is a possible D gene (6 bases). The CDR3 is made up of 16 amino acids. Germline V gene sequence: CDR1 DFQATT, CDR2 SNEGSKA (reference sequence). Trimming stripped 5 bases from V and 8 bases from J, with 25 bases between. CDR3 DNA sequence: TGCAGTGCTCGCTTAATCGTAGCGGAATCGGGAGATGAGCAGTTCTTC. Its translation is CSARLIVAESGDEQFF.

The V call is TRBV15, the J call TRBJ2-7; D call uncertain. Germline V CDR1 and CDR2: LNHNV, YYDKDF (reference sequence). V was trimmed by 10 bases and J by 4 bases, leaving 23 bases between them. CDR3 length: 15 residues. CDR3 nucleotide sequence: TGTGCCAACAACGACACCACCAAACAACTATACGAGCAGTACTTC. Translation gives CANNDTTKQLYEQYF.